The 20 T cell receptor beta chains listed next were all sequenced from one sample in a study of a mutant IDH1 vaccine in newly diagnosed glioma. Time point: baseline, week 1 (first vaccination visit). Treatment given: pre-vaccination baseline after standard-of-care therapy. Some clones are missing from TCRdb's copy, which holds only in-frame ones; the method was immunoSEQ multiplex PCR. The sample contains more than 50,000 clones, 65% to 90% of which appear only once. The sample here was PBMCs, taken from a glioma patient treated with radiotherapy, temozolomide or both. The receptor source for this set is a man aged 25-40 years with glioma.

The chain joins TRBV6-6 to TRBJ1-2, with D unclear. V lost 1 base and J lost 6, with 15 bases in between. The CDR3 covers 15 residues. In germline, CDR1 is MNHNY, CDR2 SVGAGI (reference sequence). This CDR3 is CASSYFGLGGNGYTF. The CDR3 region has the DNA TGTGCCAGCAGTTACTTCGGGCTCGGAGGGAATGGCTACACCTTC.

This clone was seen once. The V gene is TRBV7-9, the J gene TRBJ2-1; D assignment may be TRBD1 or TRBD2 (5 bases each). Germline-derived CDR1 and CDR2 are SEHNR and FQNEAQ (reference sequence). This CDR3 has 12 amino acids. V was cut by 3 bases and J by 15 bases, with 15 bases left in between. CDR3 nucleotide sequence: TGTGCCAGCAGCTTCGATCCGGGGACCCCGTTCTTC. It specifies CASSFDPGTPFF.

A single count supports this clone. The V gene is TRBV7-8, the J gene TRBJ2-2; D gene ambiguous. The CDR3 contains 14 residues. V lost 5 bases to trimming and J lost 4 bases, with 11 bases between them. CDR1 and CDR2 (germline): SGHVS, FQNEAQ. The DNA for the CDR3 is TGTGCCAGCAGCCCCCGAACGAGCACCGGGGAGCTGTTTTTT. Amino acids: CASSPRTSTGELFF.

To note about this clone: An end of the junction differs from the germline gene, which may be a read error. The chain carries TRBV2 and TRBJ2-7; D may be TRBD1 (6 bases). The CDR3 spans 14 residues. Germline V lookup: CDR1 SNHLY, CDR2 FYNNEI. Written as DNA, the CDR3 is TGTGCCAGCAGGGAAGGGGGTAGCTCCTACGAGCAGTACTTC. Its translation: CASREGGSSYEQYF.

CDR3 sequence: CASSIGTNYNEQFF. Here the CDR3 DNA reads TGTGCCAGTAGTATAGGGACTAACTACAATGAGCAGTTCTTC. The rearrangement joins TRBV19 to TRBJ2-1, with a tentative D call TRBD2 (6 bases). Germline CDR1 and CDR2: LNHDA and SQIVND (reference sequence). The CDR3 loop spans 14 amino acids. V was pared by 1 base and J by 3 bases, with 7 bases between.

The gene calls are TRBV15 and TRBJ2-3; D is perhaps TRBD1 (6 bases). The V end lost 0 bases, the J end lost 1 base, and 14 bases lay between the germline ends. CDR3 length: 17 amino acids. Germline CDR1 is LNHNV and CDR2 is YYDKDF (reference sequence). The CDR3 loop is CATSRDNTGPRTDTQYF. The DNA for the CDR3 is TGTGCCACCAGCAGAGATAATACAGGGCCCCGCACAGATACGCAGTATTTT.

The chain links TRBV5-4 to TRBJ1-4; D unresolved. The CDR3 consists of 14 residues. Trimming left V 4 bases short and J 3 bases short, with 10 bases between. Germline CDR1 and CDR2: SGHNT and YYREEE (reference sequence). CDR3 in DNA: TGTGCCAGCAGCCGGAGAGGACCTAATGAAAAACTGTTTTTT. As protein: CASSRRGPNEKLFF. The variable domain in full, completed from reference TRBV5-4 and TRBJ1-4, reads ETGVTQSPTHLIKTRGQQVTLRCSSQSGHNTVSWYQQALGQGPQFIFQYYREEENGRGNFPPRFSGLQFPNYSSELNVNALELDDSALYLCASSRRGPNEKLFFGSGTQLSVL.

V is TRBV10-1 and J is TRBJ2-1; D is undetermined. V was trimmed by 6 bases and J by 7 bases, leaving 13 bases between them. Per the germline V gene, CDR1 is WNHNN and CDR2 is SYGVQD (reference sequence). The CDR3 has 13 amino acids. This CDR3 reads CASRGAGSNEQFF. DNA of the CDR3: TGCGCCAGCAGAGGAGCAGGTAGTAATGAGCAGTTCTTC.

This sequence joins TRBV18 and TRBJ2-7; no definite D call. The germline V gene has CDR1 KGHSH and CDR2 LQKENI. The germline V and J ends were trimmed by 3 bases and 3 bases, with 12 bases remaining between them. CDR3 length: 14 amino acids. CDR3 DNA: TGTGCCAGCTCACCCTGGCTCAATGACTACGAGCAGTACTTC. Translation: CASSPWLNDYEQYF.

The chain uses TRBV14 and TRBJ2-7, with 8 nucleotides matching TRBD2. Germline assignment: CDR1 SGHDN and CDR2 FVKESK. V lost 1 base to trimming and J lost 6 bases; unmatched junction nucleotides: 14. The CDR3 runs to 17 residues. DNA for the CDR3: TGTGCCAGCAGCCAAGGGGTAACAGCGGGGGATCTAACCGAGCAGTACTTC. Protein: CASSQGVTAGDLTEQYF.

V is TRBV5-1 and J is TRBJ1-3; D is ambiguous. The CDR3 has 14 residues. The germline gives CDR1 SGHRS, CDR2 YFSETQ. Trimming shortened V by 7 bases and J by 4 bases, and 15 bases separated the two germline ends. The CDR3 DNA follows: TGCGCCAGCGGTGAGGCGCGCCCGGGAAACACCATATATTTT. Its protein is CASGEARPGNTIYF. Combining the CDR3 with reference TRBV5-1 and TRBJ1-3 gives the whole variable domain KAGVTQTPRYLIKTRGQQVTLSCSPISGHRSVSWYQQTPGQGLQFLFEYFSETQRNKGNFPGRFSGRQFSNSRSEMNVSTLELGDSALYLCASGEARPGNTIYFGEGSWLTVV.

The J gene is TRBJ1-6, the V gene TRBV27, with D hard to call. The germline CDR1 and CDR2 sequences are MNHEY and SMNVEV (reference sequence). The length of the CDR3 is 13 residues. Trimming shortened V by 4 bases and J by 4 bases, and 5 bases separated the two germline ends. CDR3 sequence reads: CASSSVYNSPLHF. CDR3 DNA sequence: TGTGCCAGCAGTTCGGTTTATAATTCACCCCTCCACTTT.

This CDR3 reads CASSPDRSSTDTQYF. CDR3 DNA: TGTGCCAGTAGCCCAGACAGATCCAGCACAGATACGCAGTATTTT. This chain joins TRBV19 and TRBJ2-3; D might be TRBD1 (5 bases). Deletions cut 6 bases from V and 0 bases from J, with 13 bases between. The CDR3 contains 15 residues. The germline gives CDR1 LNHDA, CDR2 SQIVND (reference sequence).

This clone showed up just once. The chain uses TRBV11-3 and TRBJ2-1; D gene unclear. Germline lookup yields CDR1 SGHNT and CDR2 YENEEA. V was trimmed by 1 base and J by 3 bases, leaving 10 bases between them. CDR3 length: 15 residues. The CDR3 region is CASSLGQTDYNEQFF. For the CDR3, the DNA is TGTGCCAGCAGCTTAGGGCAGACCGACTACAATGAGCAGTTCTTC.

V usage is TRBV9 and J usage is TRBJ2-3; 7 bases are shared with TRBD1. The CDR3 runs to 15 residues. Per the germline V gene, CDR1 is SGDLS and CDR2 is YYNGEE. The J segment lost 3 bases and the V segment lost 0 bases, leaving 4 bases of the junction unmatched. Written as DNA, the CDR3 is TGTGCCAGCAGCGTAGAGACAGGGCTTACAGATACGCAGTATTTT. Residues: CASSVETGLTDTQYF.

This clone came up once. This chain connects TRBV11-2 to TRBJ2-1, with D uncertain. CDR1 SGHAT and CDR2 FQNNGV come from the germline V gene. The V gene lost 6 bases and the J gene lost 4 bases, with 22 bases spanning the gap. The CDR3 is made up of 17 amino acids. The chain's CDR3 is CASSRRRTEAGYNEQFF. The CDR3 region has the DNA TGTGCCAGCAGTCGACGTAGAACAGAGGCAGGATACAATGAGCAGTTCTTC.

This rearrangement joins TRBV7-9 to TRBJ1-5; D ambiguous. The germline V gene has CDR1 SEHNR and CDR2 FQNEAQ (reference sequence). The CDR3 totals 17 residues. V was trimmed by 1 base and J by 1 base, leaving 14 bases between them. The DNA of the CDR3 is TGTGCCAGCAGCTTAGGGGAGGGAACCTTAAGCAATCAGCCCCAGCATTTT. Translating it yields CASSLGEGTLSNQPQHF. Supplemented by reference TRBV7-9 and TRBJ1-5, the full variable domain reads DTGVSQNPRHKITKRGQNVTFRCDPISEHNRLYWYRQTLGQGPEFLTYFQNEAQLEKSRLLSDRFSAERPKGSFSTLEIQRTEQGDSAMYLCASSLGEGTLSNQPQHFGDGTRLSIL.

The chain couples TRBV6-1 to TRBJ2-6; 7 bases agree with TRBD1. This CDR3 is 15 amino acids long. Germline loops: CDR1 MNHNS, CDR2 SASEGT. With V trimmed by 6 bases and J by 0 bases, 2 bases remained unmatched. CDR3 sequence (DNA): TGTGCCAGCAGATCAGGGGGCTCTGGGGCCAACGTCCTGACTTTC. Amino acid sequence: CASRSGGSGANVLTF.

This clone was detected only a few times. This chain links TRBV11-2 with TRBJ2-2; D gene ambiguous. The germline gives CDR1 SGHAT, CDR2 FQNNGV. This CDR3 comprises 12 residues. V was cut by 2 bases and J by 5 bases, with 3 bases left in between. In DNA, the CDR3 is TGTGCCAGCAGCTTAAGAACCGGGGAGCTGTTTTTT. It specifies CASSLRTGELFF. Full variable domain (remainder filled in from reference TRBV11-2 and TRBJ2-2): EAGVAQSPRYKIIEKRQSVAFWCNPISGHATLYWYQQILGQGPKLLIQFQNNGVVDDSQLPKDRFSAERLKGVDSTLKIQPAKLEDSAVYLCASSLRTGELFFGEGSRLTVL.

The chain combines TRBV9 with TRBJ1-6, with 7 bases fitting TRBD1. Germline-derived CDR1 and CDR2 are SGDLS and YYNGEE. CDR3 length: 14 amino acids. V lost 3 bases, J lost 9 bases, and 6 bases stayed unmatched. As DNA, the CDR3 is TGTGCCAGCAGCGCGTACAGGGGCGGTTCACCCCTCCACTTT. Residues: CASSAYRGGSPLHF.